This TCR beta chain came from a study of T cells after posttransplantation cyclophosphamide. Study conclusions and caveats: TRB clonality was highly associated with recipient CMV seropositivity and reactivation. Donor-recipient repertoire similarity was low at 1-2 months, rising over year one.

Note on this clone: Its antigen is undetermined.

Germline CDR1 and CDR2: SGHTA and FQGNSA. This CDR3 comprises 13 residues. Unmatched junction bases numbered 1, after V lost 1 base and J lost 7 bases. Profiled with immunoSEQ multiplex PCR; TCRdb holds only in-frame clones, not every one. The table shows 20,000 to 25,000 clones, with 86% occurring only once. The chain recombines TRBV7-2 with TRBJ1-2; 9 bases fit TRBD1. The clonotype comes from a woman in her sixties or seventies with a blood cancer, CMV-positive, and with a related stem cell donor. The sample comprised PBMCs. Here the CDR3 DNA reads TGTGCCAGCAGCTTAGTGGGACAGGGTGGCTACACCTTC. Its translation is CASSLVGQGGYTF.